Below are 23 T cell receptor beta chains sequenced from a single sample in a study of multiple sclerosis patients with progressive multifocal leukoencephalopathy. Here immunoSEQ multiplex PCR was the method, and the copy in TCRdb shows in-frame clones only, minus some. The table lists more than 30,000 clones, 87% of them singletons, with 5.7% in the top ten. As for time point: time of PML onset. The starting material was PBMCs, obtained from a patient treated with natalizumab. The receptor source for this set is a woman aged 40 to 50 with progressive multifocal leukoencephalopathy.

A single count supports this clone. The chain employs TRBV7-2 and TRBJ2-2; D is possibly TRBD2 (6 bases). V gave up 2 bases and J gave up 0 bases, with 10 bases separating them. The V gene's germline CDR1 is SGHTA and CDR2 FQGNSA. The CDR3 has 16 residues. The CDR3 nucleotides read TGTGCCAGCAGCTTAAGAAGCGGGCCGAACACCGGGGAGCTGTTTTTT. Amino acids: CASSLRSGPNTGELFF.

The gene calls are TRBV6-5 and TRBJ2-1; 7 bases map to TRBD1. The V segment lost 0 bases and the J segment 4 bases; nucleotides outside the gene matches: 3. The CDR3 spans 15 residues. Germline CDR1 MNHEY, CDR2 SVGAGI. The CDR3 coding sequence is TGTGCCAGCAGTTACTCCGGGACAGAATACAATGAGCAGTTCTTC. It translates to CASSYSGTEYNEQFF.

The CDR3 DNA is TGTGCCAGCAGCTCCATTGACAGCCCTAATGAAAAACTGTTTTTT. This translates into CASSSIDSPNEKLFF. The V call is TRBV5-5, the J call TRBJ1-4, with a possible D match to TRBD1 (5 bases). The CDR3 spans 15 residues. Germline V gene data show CDR1 as SGHKS and CDR2 as YYEKEE (reference sequence). Trimming cost V 3 bases and J 3 bases, with 12 bases left between them.

This clone was seen a single time. The rearrangement joins TRBV7-2 to TRBJ2-7; perhaps TRBD1 as D (7 bases). Germline V CDR1 and CDR2: SGHTA, FQGNSA. V lost 5 bases, J lost 3 bases, and 14 bases lay in between. The CDR3 totals 14 residues. CDR3 coding DNA: TGTGCCAGCAGCGCGGGACAGCTGATCTACGAGCAGTACTTC. The encoded protein is CASSAGQLIYEQYF.

The chain has TRBV5-4 and TRBJ2-1; weak D call: TRBD2 (6 bases). The V end lost 4 bases, the J end lost 5 bases, and 19 bases lay between the germline ends. Germline-derived CDR1 and CDR2 are SGHNT and YYREEE (reference sequence). CDR3 size: 16 residues. CDR3 DNA: TGTGCCAGCAGCCAGTTCGTGGGCGGGGAAGACAATGAGCAGTTCTTC. It codes for CASSQFVGGEDNEQFF.

This chain uses TRBV7-3 with TRBJ2-1, with D tentatively TRBD2 (6 bases). Germline V gene data show CDR1 as SGHTA and CDR2 as FQGTGA. V lost 5 bases and J lost 0, with 14 bases in between. The CDR3 sequence is 16 residues long. CDR3 amino acids: CASSLAGPRSYNEQFF. The CDR3 bases are TGTGCCAGCAGCCTGGCGGGACCCCGCTCCTACAATGAGCAGTTCTTC.

This chain uses TRBV19 with TRBJ1-5, with D perhaps matching TRBD1 (5 bases). This CDR3 region has 16 residues. Between the trimmed V and J ends, which lost 7 bases and 3 bases, there was a span of 19 bases. The germline CDR1 and CDR2 sequences are LNHDA and SQIVND (reference sequence). The CDR3 loop is CASILNPGAPNQPQHF. CDR3 sequence (DNA): TGTGCCAGTATCCTAAATCCCGGGGCCCCCAATCAGCCCCAGCATTTT. Looking up the rest from reference TRBV19 and TRBJ1-5 gives the full variable domain: DGGITQSPKYLFRKEGQNVTLSCEQNLNHDAMYWYRQDPGQGLRLIYYSQIVNDFQKGDIAEGYSVSREKKESFPLTVTSAQKNPTAFYLCASILNPGAPNQPQHFGDGTRLSIL.

This chain links TRBV5-1 with TRBJ2-3, with TRBD1 matching over 10 bases. This CDR3 has 15 amino acids. Germline loops: CDR1 SGHRS, CDR2 YFSETQ. V was pared by 3 bases and J by 3 bases, with 4 bases of the junction left unmatched. In nucleotides, the CDR3 is TGCGCCAGCAGCTCCGGGACAGGGGAGACAGATACGCAGTATTTT. Residues: CASSSGTGETDTQYF.

The chain has TRBV5-4 and TRBJ2-7; TRBD2 aligns across 9 bases. The CDR3 is 16 residues long. V shed 4 bases, J shed 4 bases, and the junction held 12 bases outside the gene matches. CDR1 and CDR2 from the germline V gene are SGHNT and YYREEE (reference sequence). The CDR3: CASSPRRGGASYEQYF. Written as DNA, the CDR3 is TGTGCCAGCAGCCCAAGGCGCGGGGGGGCGAGTTACGAGCAGTACTTC.

The V call is TRBV7-9, the J call TRBJ2-2, with TRBD1 matching 7 bases. Germline V gives CDR1 SEHNR, CDR2 FQNEAQ (reference sequence). V shed 5 bases and J 4 bases; nucleotides not matched to a gene: 7. The CDR3 covers 15 residues. In DNA, the CDR3 is TGTGCCAGCAGCCCGACAGGGTCGGCCACCGGGGAGCTGTTTTTT. This translates into CASSPTGSATGELFF.

The rearrangement links TRBV28 to TRBJ2-7, with D tentatively TRBD1 (5 bases). The V end was cut by 7 bases, the J end by 0 bases, with 13 bases between. CDR3 length: 14 amino acids. Per germline, CDR1 MDHEN and CDR2 SYDVKM. CDR3 sequence (DNA): TGTGCCAGCATTAGGGGCAGCTTCTCCTACGAGCAGTACTTC. Its protein is CASIRGSFSYEQYF.

In its sample, this clone was seen once. This chain links TRBV2 with TRBJ2-6, with D possibly matching TRBD1 (6 bases). The CDR3 contains 17 residues. Trimming removed 7 bases from V and 3 bases from J, with 19 bases in between. The V gene's germline CDR1 is SNHLY and CDR2 FYNNEI. CDR3 amino acids: CASTADRIHGGANVLTF. In nucleotides, the CDR3 is TGTGCCAGCACGGCCGACAGGATCCACGGTGGGGCCAACGTCCTGACTTTC.

This clone occurred once. This rearrangement joins TRBV13 to TRBJ2-5; D not certain. The V end lost 5 bases, the J end lost 3 bases, and 10 bases lay between the germline ends. CDR1 PRHDT and CDR2 FYEKMQ come from the germline V gene (reference sequence). The CDR3 loop spans 13 amino acids. The CDR3 DNA is TGTGCCAGCAGCCCTACAGTGGAAGAGACCCAGTACTTC. It yields the protein CASSPTVEETQYF.

The genes are TRBV6-1 and TRBJ2-5; D call uncertain. The J call may be mistaken, given a closer DNA end match to TRBJ2-7. This CDR3 region has 17 residues. Germline assignment: CDR1 MNHNS and CDR2 SASEGT. The CDR3 nucleotides are TGTGCCAGCAGTGAAGGTGCTCAGTCCCCCTTTGCCTACGAGCAGTACTTC. Its protein product is CASSEGAQSPFAYEQYF.

The V gene is TRBV12-5, the J gene TRBJ2-7; tentatively, D is TRBD1 (6 bases). The ends were cut back, 5 bases at V and 3 bases at J, with 14 bases in the middle. Germline lookup yields CDR1 LGHNT and CDR2 FRNRAP. The CDR3 totals 14 residues. The DNA of the CDR3 is TGTGCTAGTGGTCTCACGGGACACAGCTACGAGCAGTACTTC. As protein: CASGLTGHSYEQYF. Drawing the rest from reference TRBV12-5 and TRBJ2-7, the complete variable domain is DARVTQTPRHKVTEMGQEVTMRCQPILGHNTVFWYRQTMMQGLELLAYFRNRAPLDDSGMPKDRFSAEMPDATLATLKIQPSEPRDSAVYFCASGLTGHSYEQYFGPGTRLTVT.

The rearrangement uses TRBV7-6 and TRBJ1-3, with 9 bases matching TRBD1. CDR1 SGHVS and CDR2 FNYEAQ come from the germline V gene. The CDR3 totals 16 residues. Trimming removed 3 bases from V and 4 bases from J; junction bases left unmatched: 7. Here the CDR3 reads CASSFFGQGPGNTIYF. CDR3 sequence (DNA): TGTGCCAGCAGCTTCTTCGGACAGGGGCCCGGAAACACCATATATTTT.

The chain couples TRBV7-2 to TRBJ2-7, with D unresolved. The CDR3 sequence is 11 residues long. Germline CDR1 is SGHTA and CDR2 is FQGNSA. V shed 4 bases and J shed 2 bases, with 3 bases lying between them. DNA for the CDR3: TGTGCCAGCAGCTCCGCCTACGAGCAGTACTTC. Protein sequence: CASSSAYEQYF.

This chain joins TRBV7-9 and TRBJ2-7; D perhaps matches TRBD2 (6 bases). This CDR3 is built from 14 residues. V lost 5 bases to trimming and J lost 3 bases, with 14 bases between them. Looked up from germline, CDR1 is SEHNR and CDR2 is FQNEAQ (reference sequence). CDR3: CASSPTSPNYEQYF. The CDR3 DNA follows: TGTGCCAGCAGCCCAACTAGCCCAAACTACGAGCAGTACTTC.

The V call is TRBV6-4, the J call TRBJ2-2; D is uncertain. The CDR3 runs to 14 residues. V was cut by 0 bases and J by 7 bases, with 9 bases left in between. Germline CDR1 MRHNA, CDR2 SNTAGT. In nucleotides, the CDR3 is TGTGCCAGCAGTGACTCGCAGGAACACGGGGAGCTGTTTTTT. Its protein is CASSDSQEHGELFF.

The sample holds a few counts of this clone. The rearrangement joins TRBV28 to TRBJ2-7; 10 bases agree with TRBD2. Germline CDR1 and CDR2: MDHEN and SYDVKM. After removal of 4 bases from V and 0 bases from J, the junction contained 3 bases not matched to a gene. The CDR3 is 15 amino acids. The DNA of the CDR3 is TGTGCCAGCAGTTCAAGCGGGAGGGCCTCCTACGAGCAGTACTTC. Translation: CASSSSGRASYEQYF.

The chain employs TRBV5-1 and TRBJ2-1; no clear D gene. Germline V gene sequence: CDR1 SGHRS, CDR2 YFSETQ. CDR3 length: 15 amino acids. With 0 bases removed from V and 0 bases from J, the gap between germline ends came to 7 bases. The CDR3 loop reads CASSLGHLSYNEQFF. The CDR3 nucleotides are TGCGCCAGCAGCTTGGGACACCTCTCCTACAATGAGCAGTTCTTC.

For this clone: At one end, the junction sequence differs from germline, possibly due to a read error. The rearrangement uses TRBV18 and TRBJ2-2; D may be TRBD2 (6 bases). The CDR3 extends over 16 amino acids. In germline, CDR1 is KGHSH, CDR2 LQKENI. The CDR3 here is CASPPRSGGNTGELFF. For the CDR3, the DNA is TGTGCCAGCCCACCACGTTCCGGGGGAAACACCGGGGAGCTGTTTTTT. Using reference TRBV18 and TRBJ2-2 for the parts outside the CDR3, the full variable domain is NAGVMQNPRHLVRRRGQEARLRCSPMKGHSHVYWYRQLPEEGLKFMVYLQKENIIDESGMPKERFSAEFPKEGPSILRIQQVVRGDSAAYFCASPPRSGGNTGELFFGEGSRLTVL.

The chain links TRBV15 to TRBJ1-2; TRBD1 is a possible D gene (6 bases). The CDR3 is 17 amino acids. Germline loops: CDR1 LNHNV, CDR2 YYDKDF (reference sequence). Trimming removed 0 bases from V and 4 bases from J, with 18 bases in between. As DNA, the CDR3 is TGTGCCACCAGCAGAGACAGGGACACCACTGGGTTCTATGGCTACACCTTC. This gives the protein CATSRDRDTTGFYGYTF.